The present TCR beta chain was sequenced within a study of OX40 agonist ivuxolimab in advanced cancers. The repertoire was sequenced with immunoSEQ multiplex PCR; TCRdb's copy has only in-frame clones and lacks some. The data show 55,000 to 90,000 clones, around 88% seen once. Germline V lookup: CDR1 SGHTA, CDR2 FQGNSA. Deletions cut 7 bases from V and 5 bases from J, with 11 bases between. This CDR3 is 12 amino acids long. Material: CD4+ or CD8+ T cells sorted from blood, obtained in a trial of the OX40 agonist ivuxolimab. The TCR comes from an adult with an advanced solid tumor such as melanoma, head and neck, liver or kidney cancer. The gene calls are TRBV7-2 and TRBJ2-5; D unclear. DNA of the CDR3: TGTGCCAGCACCCTCCCAAAGGAGACCCAGTACTTC. Translation gives CASTLPKETQYF.